The 9 T cell receptor beta chains below come from one sample, sequenced in a study of blood T cell repertoires in COVID-19. Assay: immunoSEQ multiplex PCR; the TCRdb copy retains only in-frame clones and omits some. The table includes over 120,000 clones, around 82% detected once. Material: peripheral blood. These receptors were obtained from a human donor in a cohort sampled during active COVID-19.

V usage is TRBV12-5 and J usage is TRBJ1-5; tentatively, D is TRBD1 (5 bases). V was pared by 9 bases and J by 0 bases, with 24 bases between. This CDR3 contains 18 residues. The germline V gene has CDR1 LGHNT and CDR2 FRNRAP. CDR3 nucleotides: TGTGCTAGCAAGCAAGATAGACAGACGGGCTATAGCAATCAGCCCCAGCATTTT. Translated, it gives CASKQDRQTGYSNQPQHF.

Here the CDR3 reads CASSLTGIHGYTF. The CDR3 bases are TGTGCCAGCAGCTTGACAGGGATCCATGGCTACACCTTC. The rearrangement joins TRBV5-6 to TRBJ1-2, with D tentatively TRBD1 (6 bases). Germline-derived CDR1 and CDR2 are SGHDT and YYEEEE. This CDR3 comprises 13 residues. Trimming stripped 1 base from V and 6 bases from J, with 10 bases between. The complete variable domain, with remaining parts taken from reference TRBV5-6 and TRBJ1-2, reads DAGVTQSPTHLIKTRGQQVTLRCSPKSGHDTVSWYQQALGQGPQFIFQYYEEEERQRGNFPDRFSGHQFPNYSSELNVNALLLGDSALYLCASSLTGIHGYTFGSGTRLTVV.

DNA of the CDR3: TGTGCCAGCAGAGGGTCGGGGGGGCTCTACGAGCAGTACTTC. It is translated as CASRGSGGLYEQYF. This rearrangement joins TRBV28 to TRBJ2-7; TRBD2 agrees at 8 bases. The CDR3 is made up of 14 amino acids. The V gene's germline CDR1 is MDHEN and CDR2 SYDVKM. J lost 3 bases, V lost 6 bases, and 7 bases had no gene match.

The chain is built from TRBV21-1 and TRBJ2-7; the table assigns TRBD1, which was not confirmed against the DNA. TRBV21-1 is reported as a pseudogene. This CDR3 spans 11 amino acids. CDR3 nucleotide sequence: TGTGCCAGCAGCCAGGTCTACGAGCAGTACTTC. It translates to CASSQVYEQYF.

The rearrangement links TRBV6-5 to TRBJ1-2, with no clear D. The CDR3 spans 14 residues. V lost 2 bases and J lost 7, with 14 bases in between. The germline V gene has CDR1 MNHEY and CDR2 SVGAGI. CDR3 sequence reads: CASSYSLPGSGYTF. Here the CDR3 DNA reads TGTGCCAGCAGTTACAGCCTACCTGGGAGTGGCTACACCTTC.

This chain uses TRBV5-1 with TRBJ1-1, with D tentatively TRBD1 (6 bases). Germline loops: CDR1 SGHRS, CDR2 YFSETQ. Deletions cut 4 bases from V and 1 base from J, with 14 bases between. The CDR3 covers 15 residues. The CDR3 loop is CASSPRDTENTEAFF. The CDR3 bases are TGCGCCAGCAGCCCCCGGGACACGGAGAACACTGAAGCTTTCTTT.

The chain carries TRBV3-1 (or the pseudogene TRBV3-2) and TRBJ2-5, with D unresolved. V was pared by 4 bases and J by 5 bases, with 8 bases between. In germline, CDR1 is LGHDT, CDR2 YNNKEL (reference sequence). The length of the CDR3 is 12 residues. The CDR3 spells CASSPLRETQYF. The DNA of the CDR3 is TGTGCCAGCAGCCCATTGAGGGAGACCCAGTACTTC.

The chain couples TRBV6-5 to TRBJ2-7, with D possibly being TRBD2 (5 bases). The CDR3 contains 13 residues. The V end was cut by 8 bases, the J end by 7 bases, with 18 bases between. Per germline, CDR1 MNHEY and CDR2 SVGAGI. CDR3 sequence: CASAATRGGEQYV. The CDR3 DNA is TGTGCCAGCGCTGCTACCAGAGGAGGAGAGCAGTACGTC.

The chain employs TRBV29-1 and TRBJ2-1, with D uncertain. Between the trimmed V and J ends, which lost 4 bases and 4 bases, there was a span of 11 bases. The CDR3 is made up of 13 amino acids. The germline V gene encodes CDR1 SQVTM and CDR2 ANQGSEA. The CDR3 coding sequence is TGCAGCGTTGGACACCTCATGTACAATGAGCAGTTCTTC. Amino acid sequence: CSVGHLMYNEQFF.